Listed below are T cell receptor beta chains from one sample, sequenced in a study of blood T cell repertoires in COVID-19. Profiled with immunoSEQ multiplex PCR; TCRdb holds only in-frame clones, not every one. The table shows approximately 190,000 clones, with 80% to 85% occurring only once. The sample comprised peripheral blood. These receptors were obtained from a woman between 40 and 50 years old with acute or convalescent COVID-19. Both conserved end residues are part of each CDR3. The D gene is left open where the match is weak. Clone size is given for some rows only: seen once, a few or many times, or a class if the clone is expanded.

.,TRBV3-1/TRBV3-2,.,TRBJ1-6,CASSQGPGDSPLHF,TGTGCCAGCAGCCAAGGTCCAGGGGATTCACCCCTCCACTTT
TRBD1,TRBV5-1,.,TRBJ2-2,CASSPRTGSTGELFF,TGCGCCAGCAGCCCACGGACAGGGTCCACCGGGGAGCTGTTTTTT
.,TRBV7-8,.,TRBJ2-6,CASSLARTARSGANVLTF,TGTGCCAGCAGCTTAGCCCGGACAGCCCGCTCCGGGGCCAACGTCCTGACTTTC
.,TRBV6-6,many,TRBJ2-3,CASSSGLGDTQYF,TGTGCCAGCAGTTCGGGTTTGGGTGATACGCAGTATTTT
TRBD1,TRBV10-3,.,TRBJ2-5,CAISQSGQLLFETQYF,TGTGCCATCAGCCAATCGGGACAGCTGCTGTTCGAGACCCAGTACTTC
.,TRBV2,.,TRBJ1-2,CASNRGREDGYTF,TGTGCCAGCAATCGTGGGAGAGAAGATGGCTACACCTTC
TRBD2,TRBV11-2,.,TRBJ2-2,CASKRIAGVETGELFF,TGTGCCAGTAAACGAATAGCGGGAGTAGAGACCGGGGAGCTGTTTTTT
.,TRBV9,.,TRBJ1-2,CASSVGLAANGYTF,TGTGCCAGCAGCGTAGGACTGGCAGCTAATGGCTACACCTTC
TRBD2,TRBV28,.,TRBJ2-1,CASSSKLAGEYNEQFF,TGTGCCAGCAGTTCCAAATTAGCGGGGGAATACAATGAGCAGTTCTTC
.,TRBV2,few,TRBJ2-1,CASSDTRAIVNEQFF,TGTGCCAGCAGTGACACTAGGGCTATTGTAAATGAGCAGTTCTTC
TRBD2,TRBV5-4,once,TRBJ2-7,CASSFRGEGSYEQYF,TGTGCCAGCAGCTTTCGGGGGGAAGGGTCCTACGAGCAGTACTTC
.,TRBV11-3,.,TRBJ2-7,CASSPGFGGEQYF,TGTGCCAGCAGCCCCGGTTTCGGGGGCGAGCAGTACTTC
TRBD1,TRBV28,.,TRBJ1-5,CASSLPRGHGNQPQHF,TGTGCCAGCAGTTTACCCAGGGGGCATGGCAATCAGCCCCAGCATTTT
.,TRBV6-5,.,TRBJ1-3,CASSYGAFGGNTIYF,TGTGCCAGCAGTTACGGGGCTTTCGGTGGAAACACCATATATTTT
.,TRBV6-2/TRBV6-3,.,TRBJ1-1,CASSLQGTGAFF,TGTGCCAGCAGTCTCCAGGGGACGGGAGCTTTCTTT
.,TRBV3-1/TRBV3-2,.,TRBJ1-5,CASSPNHRVSSNQPQHF,TGTGCCAGCAGCCCAAACCACAGGGTTTCGAGCAATCAGCCCCAGCATTTT
TRBD2,TRBV12-3/TRBV12-4,.,TRBJ2-3,CASRWTSDTQYF,TGTGCCAGCAGATGGACTAGCGATACGCAGTATTTT
TRBD1,TRBV6-5,.,TRBJ2-1,CASSFMGQGREQFF,TGTGCCAGCAGTTTCATGGGACAGGGACGAGAGCAGTTCTTC
TRBD2,TRBV19,.,TRBJ2-7,CASSRTSGAYEQYF,TGTGCCAGTAGTAGGACTAGCGGGGCCTACGAGCAGTACTTC
TRBD1,TRBV3-1/TRBV3-2,.,TRBJ2-3,CASSQEVTGRDTQYF,TGTGCCAGCAGCCAAGAAGTGACAGGGCGAGATACGCAGTATTTT
.,TRBV3-1/TRBV3-2,.,TRBJ2-3,CASSPRRGQSDTQYF,TGTGCCAGCAGCCCCCGTCGAGGCCAGTCAGATACGCAGTATTTT
TRBD2,TRBV2,.,TRBJ2-1,CASYTETVGGEQFF,TGTGCCAGCTACACCGAAACGGTGGGGGGGGAGCAGTTCTTC
.,TRBV6-6,once,TRBJ2-3,CASKVGGTDTQYF,TGTGCCAGCAAAGTGGGAGGAACAGATACGCAGTATTTT
.,TRBV7-9,once,TRBJ2-5,CASSRDRYPQETQYF,TGTGCCAGCAGCAGGGACCGGTACCCCCAAGAGACCCAGTACTTC
TRBD1,TRBV30,.,TRBJ1-2,CAWQTGGDGYTF,TGTGCCTGGCAAACAGGGGGCGACGGCTACACCTTC
TRBD2,TRBV19,.,TRBJ2-3,CASSIRGSGSLGGTDTQYF,TGTGCCAGTAGTATACGGGGTAGCGGGAGTCTCGGGGGCACAGATACGCAGTATTTT
TRBD2,TRBV24-1,.,TRBJ2-1,CATSDFGAGGVYNEQFF,TGTGCCACCAGTGATTTCGGAGCGGGAGGGGTCTACAATGAGCAGTTCTTC
.,TRBV3-1/TRBV3-2,few,TRBJ1-2,CASSQTSRGGYTF,TGTGCCAGCAGCCAAACCTCCCGAGGGGGCTACACCTTC
.,TRBV24-1,.,TRBJ1-2,CATSAYVGEDSPIYGYTF,TGTGCCACCAGTGCATACGTTGGCGAGGACAGTCCGATCTATGGCTACACCTTC
.,TRBV6-5,.,TRBJ1-1,CASSYSDRGNTEAFF,TGTGCCAGCAGTTACTCGGACCGGGGGAACACTGAAGCTTTCTTT
TRBD2,TRBV27,.,TRBJ2-1,CASSLGAGLAANEQFF,TGTGCCAGCAGTTTAGGGGCGGGACTAGCGGCAAATGAGCAGTTCTTC
TRBD1,TRBV3-1/TRBV3-2,.,TRBJ2-1,CASTRDRGLRSYNEQFF,TGTGCCAGCACCAGGGACAGGGGGCTAAGGTCCTACAATGAGCAGTTCTTC
.,TRBV6-1,.,TRBJ2-1,CASSEQGSSYNEQFF,TGTGCCAGCAGTGAACAGGGTTCCTCCTACAATGAGCAGTTCTTC
TRBD1,TRBV5-1,.,TRBJ1-6,CASSLGQGGISPLHF,TGCGCCAGCAGCTTGGGACAGGGGGGTATTTCACCCCTCCACTTT
TRBD1,TRBV18,.,TRBJ1-4,CASSPPSSGQAFF,TGTGCCAGCTCACCACCAAGCTCGGGACAGGCCTTTTTT
.,TRBV19,.,TRBJ1-1,CASSIAEGAGSAFF,TGTGCCAGTAGTATAGCGGAGGGCGCTGGCTCAGCTTTCTTT
TRBD1,TRBV24-1,.,TRBJ2-2,CATGLGQGAVGELFF,TGTGCCACCGGGCTTGGACAGGGGGCGGTCGGGGAGCTGTTTTTT
.,TRBV10-3,.,TRBJ2-7,CAISGGSSYEQYF,TGTGCCATCAGTGGCGGCAGCTCCTACGAGCAGTACTTC
.,TRBV18,few,TRBJ2-2,CASSLVTASENTGELFF,TGTGCCAGCTCACTGGTTACGGCTAGCGAGAACACCGGGGAGCTGTTTTTT
.,TRBV4-1,.,TRBJ2-7,CASSQRVAGTYEQYF,TGCGCCAGCAGCCAAAGAGTCGCGGGAACCTACGAGCAGTACTTC
.,TRBV21-1,.,TRBJ1-5,CASSKGHGTETPSNQPQHF,TGTGCCAGCAGCAAAGGCCACGGGACAGAAACTCCTAGCAATCAGCCCCAGCATTTT
.,TRBV6-5,.,TRBJ1-2,CASSYTQGHGYTF,TGTGCCAGCAGTTACACACAGGGCCATGGCTACACCTTC
.,TRBV29-1,.,TRBJ2-3,CSVESGTTTDTQYF,TGCAGCGTTGAATCAGGGACAACCACAGATACGCAGTATTTT
.,TRBV18,.,TRBJ1-3,CASSPYGAGNTIYF,TGTGCCAGCTCACCCTACGGGGCTGGAAACACCATATATTTT
TRBD2,TRBV24-1,.,TRBJ2-1,CATSDPNLAGGGNEQFF,TGTGCCACCAGTGACCCTAACTTAGCGGGAGGGGGTAATGAGCAGTTCTTC
TRBD2,TRBV12-5,.,TRBJ2-1,CASGNTIGGFINEQFF,TGTGCTAGTGGTAATACCATCGGGGGGTTCATCAATGAGCAGTTCTTC
.,TRBV29-1,.,TRBJ1-1,CSVVNFSEAFF,TGCAGCGTTGTTAATTTTTCTGAAGCTTTCTTT
TRBD1,TRBV19,few,TRBJ1-5,CASRQGDQPQHF,TGTGCCAGTCGACAGGGGGATCAGCCCCAGCATTTT
.,TRBV2,few,TRBJ1-2,CVLGLGYTF,TGTGTCCTAGGCTTAGGCTACACCTTC
TRBD1,TRBV7-9,.,TRBJ1-2,CASSFLGTGVGGYTF,TGTGCCAGCAGCTTTCTTGGGACAGGGGTTGGGGGCTACACCTTC
.,TRBV6-5,.,TRBJ2-7,CASSFRGSYEQYF,TGTGCCAGCAGTTTTAGAGGATCCTACGAGCAGTACTTC
.,TRBV18,once,TRBJ2-1,CASSLRDEQFF,TGTGCCAGCTCACTCCGGGATGAGCAGTTCTTC
TRBD1,TRBV28,.,TRBJ2-7,CASRPRQGSYEQYF,TGTGCCAGCAGACCCAGACAGGGGTCGTACGAGCAGTACTTC
.,TRBV7-6,once,TRBJ2-7,CASSLVSDEQYF,TGTGCCAGCAGCTTAGTATCCGACGAGCAGTACTTC
TRBD2,TRBV7-9,.,TRBJ2-1,CASSTSGSSYNEQFF,TGTGCCAGCAGTACAAGCGGGAGCTCCTACAATGAGCAGTTCTTC